This T cell receptor beta chain stems from a study of PD-1 blockade in classical Hodgkin lymphoma. With 2 bases removed from V and 4 bases from J, the gap between germline ends came to 0 bases. Germline-derived CDR1 and CDR2 are SGHKS and YYEKEE (reference sequence). This CDR3 contains 11 residues. Assay: immunoSEQ multiplex PCR; the TCRdb copy retains only in-frame clones and omits some. The sample shows about 9,000 clones, around nine tenths of them seen only once. Time point of the sample: cycle 4 day 1 (C4D1), after less than 7 weeks of nivolumab. Every single patient, without exception, relapsed after autologous stem cell transplantation, and brentuximab vedotin exposure varied. Comments on this clone: Its cognate antigen is unknown.

Findings and caveats of the study: In newly diagnosed patients, baseline TCR diversity was reportedly below that of healthy donors. The origin of the repertoire differences remains undefined, with disease activity or prior therapy as possible causes.

V and J are TRBV5-5 and TRBJ1-4, with D uncertain. The sample consisted of peripheral blood mononuclear cells (PBMCs), taken before the fourth cycle of nivolumab. This receptor was obtained from a human donor with classical Hodgkin lymphoma. Here the CDR3 reads CASSFNEKLFF. The CDR3 DNA follows: TGTGCCAGCAGCTTTAATGAAAAACTGTTTTTT. The full variable domain, completed using reference TRBV5-5 and TRBJ1-4, is DAGVTQSPTHLIKTRGQQVTLRCSPISGHKSVSWYQQVLGQGPQFIFQYYEKEERGRGNFPDRFSARQFPNYSSELNVNALLLGDSALYLCASSFNEKLFFGSGTQLSVL.